These T cell receptor beta chains were read from a single sample in a study of sequential checkpoint blockade in melanoma. Data came from immunoSEQ multiplex PCR; TCRdb stores just in-frame clones and leaves some out. The sample has about 27,000 clones; 70% to 80% are singletons. This sample comprised CD8+ T cells sorted from blood (inferred from file names), obtained from a patient given nivolumab and ipilimumab in sequence. These receptors were obtained from a human donor with melanoma. CDR3s include the opening cysteine and the closing phenylalanine or tryptophan. The D gene is left open where the match is weak. A row's size may be missing; if present it is once, few, many or a size class.

>NA|TRBV6-6|TRBD1|TRBJ2-7|12
CASKTGSHEQYF
TGTGCCAGTAAGACAGGGAGTCACGAGCAGTACTTC
>NA|TRBV4-1|NA|TRBJ2-7|13
CASSLGETYEQYF
TGCGCCAGCAGCCTCGGGGAGACCTACGAGCAGTACTTC
>NA|TRBV19|NA|TRBJ2-1|14
CASSIPEGYNEQFF
TGTGCCAGTAGTATCCCGGAGGGCTACAATGAGCAGTTCTTC
>NA|TRBV12-5|NA|TRBJ2-7|15
CASATPPTAPYEQYF
TGTGCTAGTGCCACACCACCGACAGCTCCCTACGAGCAGTACTTC
>NA|TRBV4-3|NA|TRBJ2-7|14
CASSQDQGSYEQYF
TGCGCCAGCAGCCAAGACCAGGGGAGCTACGAGCAGTACTTC
>NA|TRBV7-3|TRBD2|TRBJ2-3|16
CASSKVSGGITDTQYF
TGTGCCAGCAGCAAAGTTAGCGGGGGTATCACAGATACGCAGTATTTT
>NA|TRBV6-4|TRBD1|TRBJ2-5|15
CASSPTGGSQETQYF
TGTGCCAGCAGCCCGACAGGGGGTAGCCAAGAGACCCAGTACTTC
>NA|TRBV5-1|TRBD2|TRBJ2-1|15
CASGVGTSGYNEQFF
TGCGCCAGCGGGGTGGGGACTAGCGGCTACAATGAGCAGTTCTTC
>NA|TRBV7-8|NA|TRBJ2-3|16
CASSPLSQGTSDTQYF
TGTGCCAGCAGCCCACTTTCACAGGGTACGTCAGATACGCAGTATTTT
>NA|TRBV4-1|NA|TRBJ2-2|16
CASSQDFGGNTGELFF
TGCGCCAGCAGCCAAGACTTCGGTGGGAACACCGGGGAGCTGTTTTTT
>once|TRBV28|NA|TRBJ2-1|14
CASSLPERAPEQFF
TGTGCCAGCAGCCTCCCCGAGCGGGCCCCTGAGCAGTTCTTC
>few|TRBV9|TRBD2|TRBJ2-2|15
CASSVEGLATGELFF
TGTGCCAGCAGCGTAGAGGGACTAGCAACCGGGGAGCTGTTTTTT
>NA|TRBV18|TRBD2|TRBJ2-7|15
CASSLTSGYTYEQYF
TGTGCCAGCTCACTGACTAGCGGGTACACCTACGAGCAGTACTTC
>NA|TRBV11-2|NA|TRBJ2-2|15
CASTPWPGSTGELFF
TGTGCCAGCACACCCTGGCCCGGGAGCACCGGGGAGCTGTTTTTT
>medium-sized|TRBV6-5|TRBD2|TRBJ2-1|15
CASSPRLATHNEQFF
TGTGCCAGCAGTCCAAGACTAGCTACACACAATGAGCAGTTCTTC
>NA|TRBV5-6|NA|TRBJ1-2|15
CASSLPSDTRVGYTF
TGTGCCAGCAGCTTACCCTCGGACACCCGAGTGGGCTACACCTTC
>NA|TRBV28|NA|TRBJ2-2|17
CASSALRGRGRAGELFF
TGTGCCAGCAGTGCCCTCAGGGGACGCGGTAGGGCCGGGGAGCTGTTTTTT
>NA|TRBV7-9|NA|TRBJ2-7|14
CASSFSGGNYEQYF
TGTGCCAGCAGCTTCAGCGGAGGGAACTACGAGCAGTACTTC
>NA|TRBV12-5|NA|TRBJ2-7|13
CASGLRVDYEQYF
TGTGCTAGTGGCTTGCGGGTCGACTACGAGCAGTACTTC
>few|TRBV7-2|TRBD2|TRBJ2-2|19
CASSPGTSGPNLNTGELFF
TGTGCCAGCAGCCCCGGGACTAGCGGGCCAAACCTAAACACCGGGGAGCTGTTTTTT
>NA|TRBV7-9|NA|TRBJ2-2|16
CASSGWDTINTGELFF
TGTGCCAGCTCGGGTTGGGACACCATAAACACCGGGGAGCTGTTTTTT
>NA|TRBV2|TRBD2|TRBJ2-3|16
CASRPGGLAGKDTQYF
TGTGCCAGCAGGCCCGGGGGACTAGCGGGGAAGGATACGCAGTATTTT
>NA|TRBV12-5|TRBD1|TRBJ1-3|13
CANSTGTGNTIYF
TGTGCTAACTCGACAGGGACTGGAAACACCATATATTTT
>NA|TRBV28|NA|TRBJ2-5|16
CASSLGASDLQETQYF
TGTGCCAGCAGTCTCGGGGCTAGCGACCTCCAAGAGACCCAGTACTTC
>NA|TRBV18|NA|TRBJ2-7|14
CASSPETDPYEQYF
TGTGCCAGCTCACCAGAGACAGATCCCTACGAGCAGTACTTC
>once|TRBV7-8|NA|TRBJ2-7|15
CASSLVRSAYYEQYF
TGTGCCAGCAGCTTAGTACGGTCAGCGTACTACGAGCAGTACTTC
>few|TRBV27|TRBD1|TRBJ2-1|16
CASSVLPGQWYNEQFF
TGTGCCAGCAGTGTTTTACCGGGACAGTGGTACAATGAGCAGTTCTTC
>NA|TRBV28|NA|TRBJ2-5|16
CASSLISGGEGETQYF
TGTGCCAGCAGTTTAATTTCGGGGGGCGAGGGGGAGACCCAGTACTTC
>NA|TRBV27|TRBD1|TRBJ1-2|14
CASRTTGDLNGYTF
TGTGCCAGCAGAACGACAGGGGACCTGAATGGCTACACCTTC
>NA|TRBV6-6|NA|TRBJ1-4|15
CASSYLFATNEKLFF
TGTGCCAGCAGTTACCTTTTTGCAACTAATGAAAAACTGTTTTTT
>once|TRBV27|TRBD2|TRBJ2-7|13
CASSSGMNYEQYF
TGTGCCAGCAGTAGCGGGATGAACTACGAGCAGTACTTC
>once|TRBV7-9|NA|TRBJ2-2|14
CASSHEVSTGELFF
TGTGCCAGCAGCCACGAGGTATCCACCGGGGAGCTGTTTTTT
>NA|TRBV4-3|TRBD1|TRBJ2-5|15
CASSPDRGRGETQYF
TGCGCCAGCAGCCCGGACAGGGGAAGGGGAGAGACCCAGTACTTC
>NA|TRBV9|TRBD2|TRBJ2-5|16
CASSVGSGVTKETQYF
TGTGCCAGCAGCGTAGGTAGCGGGGTCACAAAAGAGACCCAGTACTTC
>NA|TRBV4-2|NA|TRBJ2-7|15
CASSQEGAGSYEQYF
TGTGCCAGCAGCCAAGAGGGCGCAGGGTCCTACGAGCAGTACTTC
>NA|TRBV19|NA|TRBJ1-1|15
CASSTHREMNTEAFF
TGTGCCAGTAGTACCCACAGGGAAATGAACACTGAAGCTTTCTTT
>few|TRBV5-5|TRBD2|TRBJ2-7|14
CASSKGLAGREQYF
TGTGCCAGCAGCAAGGGACTAGCGGGGCGGGAGCAGTACTTC
>few|TRBV13|TRBD2|TRBJ2-3|14
CASSFRTSGDTQYF
TGTGCCAGCAGCTTTCGGACTAGTGGAGATACGCAGTATTTT
>NA|TRBV7-9|NA|TRBJ2-7|14
CASSLNRGSYEQYF
TGTGCCAGCAGCTTGAATAGGGGGTCCTACGAGCAGTACTTC
>NA|TRBV5-4|NA|TRBJ2-2|17
CASSGGSWGRNTGELFF
TGTGCCAGCAGCGGAGGTAGCTGGGGGCGAAACACCGGGGAGCTGTTTTTT
>few|TRBV11-2|NA|TRBJ2-5|14
CASSLARGAGTQYF
TGTGCCAGCAGCTTAGCCCGGGGGGCAGGGACCCAGTACTTC
>once|TRBV2|TRBD1|TRBJ2-1|15
CASTPGTGAYNEQFF
TGTGCCAGCACCCCCGGGACAGGGGCCTACAATGAGCAGTTCTTC
>NA|TRBV5-1|TRBD2|TRBJ2-7|15
CASSFLRGGGDEQYF
TGCGCCAGCAGCTTTCTCCGGGGGGGCGGGGACGAGCAGTACTTC
>NA|TRBV6-5|TRBD1|TRBJ2-7|14
CASSIDRGIYEQYF
TGTGCCAGCAGTATCGACAGGGGTATTTACGAGCAGTACTTC
>NA|TRBV21-1|NA|TRBJ2-5|16
CASSKDRGWGQETQYF
TGTGCCAGCAGCAAAGACAGGGGTTGGGGCCAAGAGACCCAGTACTTC
>NA|TRBV7-2|NA|TRBJ2-7|12
CASSPFLYEQYF
TGTGCCAGCAGCCCCTTCCTCTACGAGCAGTACTTC
>NA|TRBV9|TRBD1|TRBJ1-3|13
CASSEQGRNTIYF
TGTGCCAGCAGCGAACAGGGGCGTAACACCATATATTTT
>NA|TRBV28|NA|TRBJ2-7|14
CASSPPAGLYEQYF
TGTGCCAGCAGCCCTCCCGCAGGCCTCTACGAGCAGTACTTC
>NA|TRBV15|NA|TRBJ1-1|14
CATSRGGGNTEAFF
TGTGCCACCAGCAGAGGAGGAGGAAACACTGAAGCTTTCTTT
>NA|TRBV5-6|NA|TRBJ2-2|16
CASSHEPGGPTGELFF
TGTGCCAGCAGCCACGAACCGGGGGGCCCCACCGGGGAGCTGTTTTTT
>NA|TRBV7-8|NA|TRBJ1-1|15
CASRVGPGGRSEAFF
TGTGCCAGCAGGGTCGGCCCGGGAGGTAGGTCTGAAGCTTTCTTT
>few|TRBV7-8|NA|TRBJ2-5|17
CASSRHQGTRGEETQYF
TGTGCCAGCAGCCGCCACCAGGGTACGAGAGGAGAAGAGACCCAGTACTTC
>few|TRBV9|TRBD1|TRBJ1-5|15
CASSVGTGKNQPQHF
TGTGCCAGCAGCGTCGGGACAGGGAAAAATCAGCCCCAGCATTTT
>NA|TRBV30|TRBD1|TRBJ1-1|14
CAPRTGGMGTEAFF
TGTGCCCCCAGGACAGGGGGCATGGGAACTGAAGCTTTCTTT